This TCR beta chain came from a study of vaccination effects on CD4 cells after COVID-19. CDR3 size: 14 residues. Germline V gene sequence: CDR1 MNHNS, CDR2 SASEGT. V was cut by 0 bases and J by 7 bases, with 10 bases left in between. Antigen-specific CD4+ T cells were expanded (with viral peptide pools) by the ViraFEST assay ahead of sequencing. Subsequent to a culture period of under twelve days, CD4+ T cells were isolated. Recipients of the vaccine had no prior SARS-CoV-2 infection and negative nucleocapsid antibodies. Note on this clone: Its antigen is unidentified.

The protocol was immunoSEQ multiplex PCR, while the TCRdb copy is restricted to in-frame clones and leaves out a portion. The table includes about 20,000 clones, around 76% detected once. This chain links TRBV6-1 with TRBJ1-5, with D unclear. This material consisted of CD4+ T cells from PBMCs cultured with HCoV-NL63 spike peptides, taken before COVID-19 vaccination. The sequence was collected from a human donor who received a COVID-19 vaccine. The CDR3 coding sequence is TGTGCCAGCAGTGAAGCAGGGCTCGGACAGCCCCAGCATTTT. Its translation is CASSEAGLGQPQHF.